The 30 T cell receptor beta chains below all came from one sample that was sequenced in a study of identical twins. Using its own MiXCR run on the 5' RACE reads, TCRdb lists one record per CDR3 protein. Of some 900,000 distinct CDR3 sequences listed, more than 9% were seen once; the top ten hold under 2%. Another study also made use of these data, one on yellow fever vaccine responses in identical twins.

The sequenced sample was PBMCs. Receptor source: a woman aged 18-29 years in good health.

The V call is TRBV3-1, the J call TRBJ2-1, with D unclear. Germline CDR1 LGHDT, CDR2 YNNKEL (reference sequence). The V end was cut by 3 bases, the J end by 3 bases, with 9 bases between. There are 14 residues in the CDR3. CDR3 DNA sequence: TGTGCCAGCAGCCACTCGACCAGCTACAATGAGCAGTTCTTC. Protein: CASSHSTSYNEQFF.

This clonotype has a handful of counts. This chain uses TRBV7-6 with TRBJ1-1; no definite D call. In germline, CDR1 is SGHVS, CDR2 FNYEAQ. V was shortened by 6 bases and J by 3 bases, with 14 bases between the two germline ends. The CDR3 extends over 14 amino acids. CDR3 sequence: CASRRSYGDTEAFF. The CDR3 region has the DNA TGTGCCAGCAGACGGAGCTATGGGGACACTGAAGCTTTCTTT.

This clonotype occurred a few times. The V gene is TRBV2, the J gene TRBJ2-1; TRBD1 matches at 8 bases. V dropped 6 bases and J dropped 7; count of bases not matched to a gene: 17. Germline V lookup: CDR1 SNHLY, CDR2 FYNNEI. The CDR3 is 17 amino acids. CDR3 in DNA: TGTGCCAGCAGGGGCGGCCGGACAGGGAGTTTGAGGAATGAGCAGTTCTTC. This translates into CASRGGRTGSLRNEQFF.

Only a few counts were recorded for this clonotype. The rearrangement links TRBV4-1 to TRBJ2-7; D is possibly TRBD2 (6 bases). Germline CDR1 MGHRA, CDR2 YSYEKL. The V end lost 0 bases, the J end lost 4 bases, and 16 bases lay between the germline ends. The CDR3 sequence is 16 residues long. The CDR3 protein is CASSQEGTGSWYEQYF. As DNA, the CDR3 is TGCGCCAGCAGCCAAGAAGGGACTGGGAGTTGGTACGAGCAGTACTTC.

The chain joins TRBV19 to TRBJ2-6; 9 nucleotides agree with TRBD1. The junction had 3 bases not matched to a gene; V was cut back by 3 bases and J by 0 bases. The CDR3 spans 17 residues. Germline V gene lookup returns CDR1 LNHDA and CDR2 SQIVND (reference sequence). CDR3 sequence reads: CASSMGQGYSGANVLTF. The CDR3 DNA sequence: TGTGCCAGTAGTATGGGACAGGGTTACTCTGGGGCCAACGTCCTGACTTTC. Full variable domain (outside the CDR3, taken from reference TRBV19 and TRBJ2-6): DGGITQSPKYLFRKEGQNVTLSCEQNLNHDAMYWYRQDPGQGLRLIYYSQIVNDFQKGDIAEGYSVSREKKESFPLTVTSAQKNPTAFYLCASSMGQGYSGANVLTFGAGSRLTVL.

This clonotype was observed a few times. This chain joins TRBV5-5 and TRBJ1-2, with D maybe TRBD1 (6 bases). The germline V gene encodes CDR1 SGHKS and CDR2 YYEKEE (reference sequence). Deletions cut 0 bases from V and 4 bases from J, with 13 bases between. The CDR3 contains 15 residues. The CDR3 DNA sequence: TGTGCCAGCAGCTTGGGGGACAAGGTTTTCTATGGCTACACCTTC. It codes for CASSLGDKVFYGYTF.

The chain links TRBV24-1 to TRBJ2-5; 9 bases fit TRBD1. The CDR3 contains 16 residues. Germline V gives CDR1 KGHDR, CDR2 SFDVKD. V dropped 4 bases and J dropped 2; count of bases not matched to a gene: 7. The DNA of the CDR3 is TGTGCCACCAGTGAGACCGGGACAGGGCCTCAAGAGACCCAGTACTTC. It yields the protein CATSETGTGPQETQYF.

This clonotype was seen only a few times. The rearrangement links TRBV7-6 to TRBJ2-7, with 7 bases identical to TRBD2. Losses at the gene ends were 5 bases for V and 4 bases for J; bases not matched to a gene: 11. Germline CDR1 is SGHVS and CDR2 is FNYEAQ. This CDR3 comprises 15 residues. DNA of the CDR3: TGTGCCAGCAGCAAAGGAACGGGACTAACGTACGAGCAGTACTTC. The encoded protein is CASSKGTGLTYEQYF. The full variable domain, its missing parts supplied by reference TRBV7-6 and TRBJ2-7, is GAGVSQSPRYKVTKRGQDVALRCDPISGHVSLYWYRQALGQGPEFLTYFNYEAQQDKSGLPNDRFSAERPEGSISTLTIQRTEQRDSAMYRCASSKGTGLTYEQYFGPGTRLTVT.

V usage is TRBV6-1 and J usage is TRBJ2-3; 8 bases align to TRBD1. Germline CDR1 MNHNS, CDR2 SASEGT. With V trimmed by 4 bases and J by 2 bases, 11 bases remained unmatched. The CDR3 consists of 17 residues. The CDR3 nucleotides are TGTGCCAGCAGTGGGGGACAGGTCCTTTTTGCCACAGATACGCAGTATTTT. Amino acids: CASSGGQVLFATDTQYF.

This clonotype was seen many times. J is TRBJ2-6 and V is TRBV5-1; unclear D gene. V gave up 3 bases and J gave up 2 bases, with 9 bases separating them. Germline CDR1 is SGHRS and CDR2 is YFSETQ. CDR3 length: 15 residues. The CDR3 loop reads CASSSREAGANVLTF. The CDR3 DNA is TGCGCCAGCAGCTCCCGAGAGGCTGGGGCCAACGTCCTGACTTTC.

The chain employs TRBV18 and TRBJ1-2; 7 bases are shared with TRBD1. This CDR3 comprises 14 residues. Trimming took 9 bases from V and 5 from J; bases not matched to a gene: 12. CDR1 is KGHSH and CDR2 is LQKENI in the germline V gene. As DNA, the CDR3 is TGTGCCAGTCAGTTGGGGACAGCAGGGTATGGCTACACCTTC. It codes for CASQLGTAGYGYTF.

Only a few counts were recorded for this clonotype. This chain links TRBV4-1 with TRBJ2-2; unclear D gene. Deletions cut 2 bases from V and 5 bases from J, with 15 bases between. Germline CDR1 MGHRA, CDR2 YSYEKL. The CDR3 consists of 16 residues. For the CDR3, the DNA is TGCGCCAGCAGCCAACCGGACGAGACCGGGACCGGGGAGCTGTTTTTT. It codes for CASSQPDETGTGELFF.

The table lists this clonotype with a few counts. The chain employs TRBV4-2 and TRBJ2-1; TRBD2 might be the D (5 bases). There are 15 residues in the CDR3. Germline V gives CDR1 LGHNA, CDR2 YNFKEQ. Trimming cost V 0 bases and J 4 bases, with 10 bases left between them. The CDR3, as DNA: TGTGCCAGCAGCCAAGAATTCCGGGATTACAATGAGCAGTTCTTC. Translation: CASSQEFRDYNEQFF.

In this sample, this clonotype turned up many times. CDR3 loop: CARLMASETYNEQFF. The CDR3 coding sequence is TGTGCCAGACTCATGGCTAGCGAGACTTACAATGAGCAGTTCTTC. This chain uses TRBV7-2 with TRBJ2-1; D is possibly TRBD2 (6 bases). CDR1 and CDR2 (germline): SGHTA, FQGNSA. Trimming took off 9 bases at V and 4 bases at J, with 19 bases between the two ends. The CDR3 is 15 residues long.

This clonotype came up a few times. The chain employs TRBV5-1 and TRBJ2-1; D remains unclear. Germline V gene lookup returns CDR1 SGHRS and CDR2 YFSETQ. V was pared by 1 base and J by 2 bases, with 7 bases between. CDR3 length: 14 amino acids. The CDR3 sequence is CASSLREPYNEQFF. The DNA for the CDR3 is TGCGCCAGCAGCTTGAGGGAACCCTACAATGAGCAGTTCTTC.

This clonotype was recorded only once. The genes are TRBV29-1 and TRBJ2-3, with 9 bases fitting TRBD2. Germline V CDR1 and CDR2: SQVTM, ANQGSEA. Germline trimming cut 6 bases from V and 6 bases from J; bases unmatched to any gene: 16. The CDR3 totals 16 residues. The CDR3 nucleotides read TGCAGCGTCGATGACTGGGGACTAGCACGGTCTGATACGCAGTATTTT. This codes for CSVDDWGLARSDTQYF.

This clonotype has only a few counts. This chain joins TRBV6-1 and TRBJ2-3; a weak D match, TRBD1 (5 bases). This CDR3 has 14 residues. Germline V lookup: CDR1 MNHNS, CDR2 SASEGT. V lost 6 bases to trimming and J lost 9 bases, with 19 bases between them. CDR3 nucleotide sequence: TGTGCCAGCAGGGATAGCCAGGGTGGAAAGACGCAGTATTTT. Protein product: CASRDSQGGKTQYF.

This clonotype was seen a few times. V is TRBV6-1 and J is TRBJ2-1; D gene unclear. The germline V gene has CDR1 MNHNS and CDR2 SASEGT. Trimming removed 3 bases from V and 8 bases from J, with 8 bases in between. The CDR3 length is 12 residues. CDR3 loop: CASSEMVYEQFF. In DNA, the CDR3 is TGTGCCAGCAGTGAGATGGTCTATGAGCAGTTCTTC.

In its sample, this clonotype was seen a few times. The chain joins TRBV3-1 to TRBJ2-5; 9 bases map to TRBD1. V lost 0 bases, J lost 5 bases, and 7 bases stayed unmatched. Germline CDR1 reads LGHDT; CDR2 reads YNNKEL (reference sequence). The CDR3 consists of 16 residues. CDR3 nucleotide sequence: TGTGCCAGCAGCCAAGATGGGACAGGGCGTCGGGAGACCCAGTACTTC. Translation gives CASSQDGTGRRETQYF.

This clonotype was counted a few times. The gene calls are TRBV14 and TRBJ2-1; no reliable D call. The CDR3 sequence is 13 residues long. The germline V gene encodes CDR1 SGHDN and CDR2 FVKESK. The V end was cut by 4 bases, the J end by 9 bases, with 13 bases between. CDR3: CASSPPITGEQFF. In nucleotides, the CDR3 is TGTGCCAGCAGCCCCCCCATCACCGGTGAGCAGTTCTTC.

The chain carries TRBV5-1 and TRBJ2-5; TRBD2 aligns across 10 bases. The CDR3 sequence is 16 residues long. The V gene's germline CDR1 is SGHRS and CDR2 YFSETQ. V shed 3 bases, J shed 3 bases, and the junction held 8 bases outside the gene matches. The CDR3 DNA sequence: TGCGCCAGCAGCTCTGGACTAGCGGTCGGAAAAGAGACCCAGTACTTC. This gives the protein CASSSGLAVGKETQYF.

J is TRBJ2-3 and V is TRBV12-3 or TRBV12-4; 8 bases are shared with TRBD2. V lost 5 bases and J lost 9; bases outside the gene matches: 13. The CDR3 has 15 amino acids. CDR3 bases: TGTGCCAGCAGTCCGTCGGGAGGGCCTTCGGGGACGCAGTATTTT. Translating it yields CASSPSGGPSGTQYF.

This clonotype has only a few counts. This chain links TRBV12-3 or TRBV12-4 with TRBJ1-4; D gene ambiguous. The CDR3 length is 12 residues. The V end lost 5 bases, the J end lost 8 bases, and 9 bases lay between the germline ends. CDR3 in amino acids: CASSPAGEKLFF. CDR3 DNA: TGTGCCAGCAGTCCCGCTGGGGAAAAACTGTTTTTT.

This clonotype was counted only a few times. The chain is built from TRBV29-1 and TRBJ2-7, with 7 bases identical to TRBD1. CDR3 length equals 11 residues. Trimming took 5 bases from V and 6 from J; bases not matched to a gene: 4. CDR1 is SQVTM, CDR2 ANQGSEA, per germline. The CDR3 spells CSVLAGGEQYV. CDR3 sequence (DNA): TGCAGCGTTCTGGCAGGGGGCGAGCAGTACGTC.

The chain has TRBV5-6 and TRBJ2-3; weak D call: TRBD2 (5 bases). The V and J ends lost 4 bases and 2 bases respectively, with 17 bases between them. This CDR3 comprises 16 residues. Germline CDR1 and CDR2: SGHDT and YYEEEE. The chain's CDR3 is CASSVLGGGPTDTQYF. The CDR3, as DNA: TGTGCCAGCAGCGTCCTTGGCGGCGGGCCCACAGATACGCAGTATTTT.

V gene TRBV20-1 combines with J gene TRBJ2-7; 10 positions match TRBD2. The germline V gene encodes CDR1 DFQATT and CDR2 SNEGSKA (reference sequence). After removal of 7 bases from V and 5 bases from J, the junction contained 14 bases not matched to a gene. The CDR3 consists of 15 residues. The CDR3 sequence is CSGPLSLAGFDEQYF. The CDR3 DNA is TGCAGTGGGCCCCTCTCACTAGCGGGATTCGACGAGCAGTACTTC.

V gene TRBV7-9 combines with J gene TRBJ2-5, with 11 bases fitting TRBD2. V lost 4 bases to trimming and J lost 1 base; unmatched junction nucleotides: 5. Germline V lookup: CDR1 SEHNR, CDR2 FQNEAQ (reference sequence). CDR3 length: 16 residues. CDR3 loop: CASSWTGTSGQETQYF. The CDR3 bases are TGTGCCAGCAGCTGGACCGGGACTAGCGGCCAAGAGACCCAGTACTTC.

This clonotype occurred many times. The chain uses TRBV5-1 and TRBJ2-1; 9 bases line up with TRBD2. The length of the CDR3 is 15 residues. J gave up 7 bases and V 0 bases, and 5 bases lay outside the gene matches. Germline V CDR1 and CDR2: SGHRS, YFSETQ. The CDR3 here is CASSLGSGSINEQFF. The CDR3 nucleotides read TGCGCCAGCAGCTTGGGTAGCGGGAGTATAAATGAGCAGTTCTTC.

The chain uses TRBV20-1 and TRBJ2-1, with 7 nucleotides matching TRBD1. Trimming at V came to 0 bases and at J to 5 bases, leaving 7 bases not matched to a gene. CDR1 and CDR2 from the germline V gene are DFQATT and SNEGSKA (reference sequence). The CDR3 totals 15 residues. CDR3 coding DNA: TGCAGTGCTAGAGATCTAGGGGGCTACCACAATGAGCAGTTCTTC. It is translated as CSARDLGGYHNEQFF.

This chain uses TRBV7-2 with TRBJ2-3; D gene ambiguous. Germline loops: CDR1 SGHTA, CDR2 FQGNSA. This CDR3 spans 12 amino acids. V lost 6 bases and J 7 bases, leaving 11 bases between the germline ends. For the CDR3, the DNA is TGTGCCAGCAGACTACAACTTTATACGCAGTATTTT. Amino acids: CASRLQLYTQYF.